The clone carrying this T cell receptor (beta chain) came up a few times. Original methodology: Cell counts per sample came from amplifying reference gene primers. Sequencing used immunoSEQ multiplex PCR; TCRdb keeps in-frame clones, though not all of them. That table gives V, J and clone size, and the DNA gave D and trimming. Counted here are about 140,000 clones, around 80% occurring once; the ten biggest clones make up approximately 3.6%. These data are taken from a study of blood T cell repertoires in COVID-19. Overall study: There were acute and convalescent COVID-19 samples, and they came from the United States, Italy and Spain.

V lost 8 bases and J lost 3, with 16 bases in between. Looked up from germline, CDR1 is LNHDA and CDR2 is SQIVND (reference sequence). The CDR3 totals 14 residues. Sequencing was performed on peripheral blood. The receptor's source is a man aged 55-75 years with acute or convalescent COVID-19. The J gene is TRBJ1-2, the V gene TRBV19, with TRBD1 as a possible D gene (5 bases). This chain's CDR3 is CASDRGGRDYGYTF. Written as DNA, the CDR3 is TGTGCCAGTGATCGGGGGGGTAGGGACTATGGCTACACCTTC.